The clone carrying this T cell receptor beta chain is classed as medium-sized (0.01 to 0.1%). The data were obtained in a study of low-dose radiotherapy and immunotherapy resistance in tumors. The sample's time point: after trial treatment. Treatment meaning: LDRT plus nivolumab, ipilimumab, low-dose cyclophosphamide and aspirin (RACIN trial). Every donor's regimen consisted of nivolumab, ipilimumab, aspirin, low-dose cyclophosphamide and low-dose radiotherapy. Priming of first-strand cDNA relied on TRAV- and TRBV-specific primers (covering alpha and beta chains). TCRs were put through around 20 PCR cycles of amplification with Phusion. A constant-region primer and the V-primer adapter served as the primer pair. TCRdb recomputed calls from the reads with MiXCR, one row per CDR3 protein. In the table there are about 58,000 distinct CDR3 sequences, 20% to 25% of which are singletons. The CDR3 consists of 15 residues. The germline V gene has CDR1 MNHNS and CDR2 SASEGT. Trimming took off 6 bases at V and 14 bases at J, with 26 bases between the two ends.

This sequence joins TRBV6-1 and TRBJ2-1, with D unclear. This clonotype originated in a male donor with prostate cancer. Sequencing used PBMCs, obtained after low-dose radiotherapy plus immunotherapy. The CDR3 loop is CASSLGPRSHEGEFF. CDR3 coding DNA: TGTGCCAGCAGCCTAGGACCTCGATCACACGAAGGAGAGTTCTTC.